This T cell receptor (beta chain) was captured by sequencing in a study of regulatory T cells in long-lasting Graves disease. Study-wide results and caveats: New patients shared roughly 980 public clonotypes, fewer than the 2,500 to 3,000 shared by persistent patients.

The V end lost 6 bases, the J end lost 7 bases, and 26 bases lay between the germline ends. The CDR3 is made up of 17 amino acids. Germline values: CDR1 SGHVS, CDR2 FQNEAQ. Arm-PCR of CDR3 regions and iRepertoire HTBI primers were used to build TCR beta libraries. MiXCR, applied by TCRdb to the multiplex PCR reads, yields one record per CDR3 protein. This sample carries about 540,000 distinct CDR3 sequences, less than 15% of them seen once, and the ten largest clones take roughly 9.7%. Time point denoted: newly diagnosed GD, antithyroid drugs for less than 3 months. RNA extracted from PBMCs served as the sequencing template. This clonotype came up many times. The antigen remains undetermined. These data were also filed under a second study, of T cells in Graves' hyperthyroidism and ophthalmopathy. From that second work: Hyperthyroidism was newly diagnosed in patients aged 18 to 65 (duration under 2 months). Together with thyroid ultrasound, orbital computed tomography, serum thyroxine and TRAb, clinical symptoms were used for diagnoses.

The V gene is TRBV7-8, the J gene TRBJ2-3; D may match TRBD1 or TRBD2 (5 bases each). This TCR derives from a man aged 30-40 years with Graves disease. Sequencing was performed on peripheral blood mononuclear cells (PBMCs), taken at new diagnosis, from a patient treated with antithyroid drugs. The CDR3 here is CASRGPDRTGRHHTQYF. As DNA, the CDR3 is TGTGCCAGCAGGGGACCGGACCGAACCGGGCGGCATCATACGCAGTATTTT.